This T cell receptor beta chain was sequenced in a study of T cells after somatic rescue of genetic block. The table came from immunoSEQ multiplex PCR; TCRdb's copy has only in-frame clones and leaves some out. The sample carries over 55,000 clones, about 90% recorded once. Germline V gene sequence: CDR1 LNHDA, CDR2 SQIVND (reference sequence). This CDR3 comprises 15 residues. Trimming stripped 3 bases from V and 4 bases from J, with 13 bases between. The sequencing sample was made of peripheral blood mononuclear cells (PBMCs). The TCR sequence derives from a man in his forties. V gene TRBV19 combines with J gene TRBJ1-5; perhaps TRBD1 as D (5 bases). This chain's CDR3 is CASSMNERTNQPQHF. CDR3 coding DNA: TGTGCCAGTAGTATGAACGAACGGACAAATCAGCCCCAGCATTTT.